This TCR beta chain was captured by sequencing in a study of technical replicates of blood from four donors. The CDR3 is 16 amino acids. V dropped 5 bases and J dropped 3 bases, with 19 bases sitting between them. Germline V gene sequence: CDR1 LNHDA, CDR2 SQIVND (reference sequence). This clone has only one observation. Produced via immunoSEQ multiplex PCR; TCRdb's table is partial and in-frame only. This sample yields about 86,000 clones, of which over 95% are seen a single time; around 0.35% belongs to the top ten. The rearrangement uses TRBV19 and TRBJ1-2; a possible D gene is TRBD1 (5 bases). Source material: T cells isolated from PBMCs. This TCR was sampled from a human donor in good health. CDR3 protein: CASSWGLPKGDYGYTF. The DNA for the CDR3 is TGTGCCAGTAGTTGGGGACTTCCAAAAGGGGACTATGGCTACACCTTC. Full variable domain (outside the CDR3, taken from reference TRBV19 and TRBJ1-2): DGGITQSPKYLFRKEGQNVTLSCEQNLNHDAMYWYRQDPGQGLRLIYYSQIVNDFQKGDIAEGYSVSREKKESFPLTVTSAQKNPTAFYLCASSWGLPKGDYGYTFGSGTRLTVV.